One and the same sample provided the 11 T cell receptor beta chains below, sequenced in a study of blood T cell repertoires in COVID-19. Sequencing was performed with immunoSEQ multiplex PCR; in TCRdb, only in-frame clones are kept and a portion is missing. The sample has almost 200,000 clones, about 89% seen once. The sample comprised PBMCs or T cells enriched from blood (not recorded which). The receptors derive from a woman between 18 and 29 years old who had recovered from COVID-19.

The chain links TRBV10-3 to TRBJ2-7; weak D call: TRBD1 (5 bases). The V gene's germline CDR1 is ENHRY and CDR2 SYGVKD. Trimming took 0 bases from V and 2 from J, leaving 14 bases between them. The CDR3 has 16 amino acids. CDR3 sequence: CAISESNSRTTYEQYF. In DNA, the CDR3 is TGTGCCATCAGTGAGTCGAATTCCCGGACAACCTACGAGCAGTACTTC.

V and J are TRBV3-1 (or the pseudogene TRBV3-2) and TRBJ1-2; 7 bases line up with TRBD1. V trimming: 4 bases; J trimming: 4 bases; junction bases outside the gene matches: 6. CDR1 and CDR2 (germline): LGHDT, YNNKEL (reference sequence). CDR3 size: 14 residues. The CDR3 DNA follows: TGTGCCAGCAGCCCCTGGGACAGCTTCTATGGCTACACCTTC. This encodes CASSPWDSFYGYTF.

The V gene is TRBV28, the J gene TRBJ1-1; tentatively, D is TRBD1 (6 bases). CDR1 is MDHEN and CDR2 is SYDVKM in the germline V gene. The V end lost 6 bases, the J end lost 1 base, and 12 bases lay between the germline ends. This CDR3 region has 14 residues. As DNA, the CDR3 is TGTGCCAGCAGCTACCGGGACACGAACACTGAAGCTTTCTTT. Protein sequence: CASSYRDTNTEAFF.

This chain uses TRBV28 with TRBJ1-1; unclear D gene. Trimming removed 1 base at V and 0 bases at J, with 12 bases between. The CDR3 has 16 residues. The germline V gene has CDR1 MDHEN and CDR2 SYDVKM. Written as DNA, the CDR3 is TGTGCCAGCAGTTTATCATCCGGTTTTATGAACACTGAAGCTTTCTTT. The encoded protein is CASSLSSGFMNTEAFF.

The V and J genes are TRBV14 and TRBJ1-2; 7 bases are a match to TRBD1. The germline V gene encodes CDR1 SGHDN and CDR2 FVKESK. The trim removed 4 bases at V and 4 bases at J, leaving 9 bases unmatched. The CDR3 covers 15 residues. The CDR3, as DNA: TGTGCCAGCAGCCCTTGGGACAGTAAAAGCTATGGCTACACCTTC. This translates into CASSPWDSKSYGYTF.

The V call is TRBV6-1, the J call TRBJ1-2; D gene uncertain. V lost 2 bases and J 5 bases, leaving 12 bases between the germline ends. The germline gives CDR1 MNHNS, CDR2 SASEGT. This CDR3 comprises 14 residues. As DNA, the CDR3 is TGTGCCAGCAGTGAATCGGTAGGAGTTTATGGCTACACCTTC. Its translation: CASSESVGVYGYTF.

This rearrangement joins TRBV5-6 to TRBJ2-3; TRBD2 is a possible D gene (5 bases). The CDR3 has 13 residues. Trimming pared 4 bases from V and 6 bases from J, leaving 12 bases between. CDR1 and CDR2 from the germline V gene are SGHDT and YYEEEE. Written as DNA, the CDR3 is TGTGCCAGCAGCCCGCCGGGGTCTGATACGCAGTATTTT. It yields the protein CASSPPGSDTQYF. Full variable domain (outside the CDR3, taken from reference TRBV5-6 and TRBJ2-3): DAGVTQSPTHLIKTRGQQVTLRCSPKSGHDTVSWYQQALGQGPQFIFQYYEEEERQRGNFPDRFSGHQFPNYSSELNVNALLLGDSALYLCASSPPGSDTQYFGPGTRLTVL.

The chain employs TRBV3-1 (or the pseudogene TRBV3-2) and TRBJ2-6, with a weak D call TRBD1 (5 bases). V dropped 6 bases and J dropped 2 bases, with 14 bases sitting between them. The CDR3 totals 16 residues. The germline CDR1 and CDR2 sequences are LGHDT and YNNKEL (reference sequence). The CDR3 nucleotides read TGTGCCAGCAGGCAACAGGCTCCCCCTGGGGCCAACGTCCTGACTTTC. The encoded protein is CASRQQAPPGANVLTF.

The sample holds one count of this clone. The CDR3 spells CASSADRVGTEAFF. In DNA, the CDR3 is TGTGCCAGCTCAGCCGACAGGGTAGGCACTGAAGCTTTCTTT. This chain links TRBV18 with TRBJ1-1, with 7 bases aligning to TRBD1. Looked up from germline, CDR1 is KGHSH and CDR2 is LQKENI. V lost 5 bases to trimming and J lost 4 bases; unmatched junction nucleotides: 7. This CDR3 region has 14 residues.

V is TRBV6-5 and J is TRBJ1-4; no clear D. Germline V gene sequence: CDR1 MNHEY, CDR2 SVGAGI. Trimming pared 6 bases from V and 5 bases from J, leaving 16 bases between. The CDR3 extends over 15 amino acids. As DNA, the CDR3 is TGTGCCAGCAGAGCCCGGTCGGGAGACAATGAAAAACTGTTTTTT. The encoded protein is CASRARSGDNEKLFF.

The chain employs TRBV7-6 and TRBJ2-3, with D possibly being TRBD1 (6 bases). Between the trimmed V and J ends, which lost 4 bases and 0 bases, there was a span of 20 bases. The CDR3 runs 18 residues. Per germline, CDR1 SGHVS and CDR2 FNYEAQ. CDR3 nucleotides: TGTGCCAGCAGCTCGACGCTAGACAGGCAGGTTAGCACAGATACGCAGTATTTT. Its translation: CASSSTLDRQVSTDTQYF.